This TCR beta chain emerged from a study of human T cells and chemical hapten exposure. CDR3 length equals 12 residues. Germline V gives CDR1 LNHDA, CDR2 SQIVND (reference sequence). The V end lost 7 bases, the J end lost 9 bases, and 10 bases lay between the germline ends. Sample time point: patch test 2, 6 weeks after DPC sensitization. Treatment given: therapeutic diphenylcyclopropenone sensitization with weekly scalp DPC. TCRdb itself ran the RACE reads through MiXCR, one entry per CDR3 protein. In the table there are tens of thousands of distinct CDR3 sequences, 10% to 13% of which are singletons.

Material: whole blood, obtained in connection with sensitization to the hapten diphenylcyclopropenone (DPC). This TCR was sampled from a woman aged 50 to 65 with alopecia areata. Some clones in this sample may be carry-over from other donors' samples. The V call is TRBV19, the J call TRBJ1-6, with D unclear. The CDR3 region has the DNA TGTGCCAGTAATGTGCCAGGTTCACCCCTCCACTTT. Translated: CASNVPGSPLHF.